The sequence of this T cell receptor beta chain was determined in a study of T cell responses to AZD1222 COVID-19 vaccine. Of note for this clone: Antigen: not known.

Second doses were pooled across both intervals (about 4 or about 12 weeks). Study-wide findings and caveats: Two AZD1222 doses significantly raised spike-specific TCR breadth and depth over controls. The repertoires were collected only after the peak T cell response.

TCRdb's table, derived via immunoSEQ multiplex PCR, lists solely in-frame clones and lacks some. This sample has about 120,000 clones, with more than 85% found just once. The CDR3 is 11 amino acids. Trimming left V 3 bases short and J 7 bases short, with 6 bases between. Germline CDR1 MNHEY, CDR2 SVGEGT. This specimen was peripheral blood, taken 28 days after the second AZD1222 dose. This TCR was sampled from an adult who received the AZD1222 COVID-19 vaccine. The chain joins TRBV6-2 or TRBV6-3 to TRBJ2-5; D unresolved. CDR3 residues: CASSYVGTQYF. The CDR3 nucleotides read TGTGCCAGCAGTTATGTAGGGACCCAGTACTTC.